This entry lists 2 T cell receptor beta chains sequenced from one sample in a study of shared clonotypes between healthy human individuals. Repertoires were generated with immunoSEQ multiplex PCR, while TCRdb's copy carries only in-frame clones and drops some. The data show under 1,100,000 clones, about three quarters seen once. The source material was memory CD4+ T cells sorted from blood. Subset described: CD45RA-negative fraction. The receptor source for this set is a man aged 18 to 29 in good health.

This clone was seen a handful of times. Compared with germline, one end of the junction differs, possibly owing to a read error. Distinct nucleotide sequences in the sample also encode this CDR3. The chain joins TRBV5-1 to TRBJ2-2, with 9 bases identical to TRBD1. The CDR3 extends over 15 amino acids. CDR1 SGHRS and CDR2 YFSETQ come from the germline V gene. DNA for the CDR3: TGCGCCAGCAGTTTGGGACAGGGAAGCACCGGGGAGCTGTTTTTT. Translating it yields CASSLGQGSTGELFF.

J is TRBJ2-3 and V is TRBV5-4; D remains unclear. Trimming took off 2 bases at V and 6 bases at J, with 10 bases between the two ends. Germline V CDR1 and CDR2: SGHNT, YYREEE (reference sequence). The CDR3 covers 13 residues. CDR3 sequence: CASSFDRGDTQYF. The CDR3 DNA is TGTGCCAGCAGCTTCGACCGCGGTGATACGCAGTATTTT.